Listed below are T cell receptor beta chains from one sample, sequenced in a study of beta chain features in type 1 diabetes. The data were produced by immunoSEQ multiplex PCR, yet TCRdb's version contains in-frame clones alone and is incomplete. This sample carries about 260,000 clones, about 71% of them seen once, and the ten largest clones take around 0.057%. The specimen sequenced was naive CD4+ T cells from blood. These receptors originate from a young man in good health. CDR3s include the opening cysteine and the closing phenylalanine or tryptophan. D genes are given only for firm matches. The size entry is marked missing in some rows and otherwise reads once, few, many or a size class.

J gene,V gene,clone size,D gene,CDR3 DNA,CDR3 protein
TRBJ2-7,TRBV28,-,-,TGTGCCAGCAGTTTTGATATGGGCAGGACCGCCTACGAGCAGTACTTC,CASSFDMGRTAYEQYF
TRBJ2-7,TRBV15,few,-,TGTGCCACCAGCAGATCCACAGGGTGGCACGAGCAGTACTTC,CATSRSTGWHEQYF
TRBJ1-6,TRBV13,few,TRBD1,TGTGCCAGCAGCAGATGGGACAGGGAAGGTTCACCCCTCCACTTT,CASSRWDREGSPLHF
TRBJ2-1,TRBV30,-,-,TGTGCCTGGAGTGCGTTAGGTCAAAGCTCCTACAATGAGCAGTTCTTC,CAWSALGQSSYNEQFF
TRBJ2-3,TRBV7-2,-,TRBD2,TGTGCCAGCAGCGAGGGACTAGCGGGCACGCAGTATTTT,CASSEGLAGTQYF
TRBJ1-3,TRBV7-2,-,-,TGTGCCAGCAGCTTCTCTGGAAACACCATATATTTT,CASSFSGNTIYF
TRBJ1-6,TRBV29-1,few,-,TGCAGCGCAACCTCGGACAGCGCAAATTCACCCCTCCACTTT,CSATSDSANSPLHF
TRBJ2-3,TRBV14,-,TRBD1,TGTGCCAGCAGCCGGGACAGCACCCCAGATACGCAGTATTTT,CASSRDSTPDTQYF
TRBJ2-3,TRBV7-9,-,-,TGTGCCAGCCTAAGCGGAAGCACAGATACGCAGTATTTT,CASLSGSTDTQYF
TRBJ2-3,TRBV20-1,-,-,TGCAGTGCCCAGGACGATACGCAGTATTTT,CSAQDDTQYF
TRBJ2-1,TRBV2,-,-,TGTGCCAGCGAGGAGTACAATGAGCAGTTCTTC,CASEEYNEQFF
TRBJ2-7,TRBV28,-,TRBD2,TGTGCCAGCAGTTTATGGCGGGAGGGCCTTCACGAGCAGTACTTC,CASSLWREGLHEQYF
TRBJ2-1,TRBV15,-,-,TGTGCCACCAGCAGAGATCAGGGTACTGAGCAGTTCTTC,CATSRDQGTEQFF
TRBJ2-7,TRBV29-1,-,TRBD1,TGCAGCGTTGACGGGCTTAGGGGGCTAGACGAGCAGTACTTC,CSVDGLRGLDEQYF
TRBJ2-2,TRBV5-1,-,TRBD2,TGCGCCAGCAGATGGCTAGCGGAAAACACCGGGGAGCTGTTTTTT,CASRWLAENTGELFF
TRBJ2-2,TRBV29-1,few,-,TGCAGCGTTGCAAGGACAGCGAACACCGGGGAGCTGTTTTTT,CSVARTANTGELFF